The source of this T cell receptor (beta chain) is a study of blood T cell repertoires in COVID-19. The CDR3 totals 14 residues. Per the germline V gene, CDR1 is SGHRS and CDR2 is YFSETQ. V was trimmed by 4 bases and J by 4 bases, leaving 12 bases between them. This clone has only one observation. This table comes from immunoSEQ multiplex PCR, and its TCRdb copy is limited to in-frame clones, with some not included. The top ten hold roughly 15% of the sample, which has roughly 73,000 clones, about 80% seen once. The specimen sequenced was peripheral blood. V is TRBV5-1 and J is TRBJ1-3; D may be TRBD1 (6 bases). The clonotype was recovered from a human donor in a cohort sampled during active COVID-19. The CDR3 sequence is CASSQQTGGNTIYF. The DNA for the CDR3 is TGCGCCAGCAGCCAGCAGACAGGCGGAAACACCATATATTTT.